The 17 T cell receptor beta chains given below trace back to one sample, sequenced in a study of post-analysis software for immune sequencing data. The study's findings and limits: A handful of TRBV segments appeared more often in patients than in controls, and TRBV5-6, TRBV5-1 and TRBV20-1 were among these.

These receptors are not linked to any known antigen. TCR beta libraries were prepared from cDNA with unique molecular identifiers. Via MiXCR, TCRdb re-called the PCR reads, giving one row per CDR3 protein. This repertoire shows some 800,000 distinct CDR3 sequences, 35% to 55% found once; its top ten account for 4.9%. Sequenced input: blood. The receptors were gathered from a girl between 10 and 17 years old with multiple sclerosis.

Of note for this clonotype: At one end, the junction sequence differs from germline, possibly due to a read error. This chain uses TRBV5-1 with TRBJ2-5; 7 bases fit TRBD2. The CDR3 is 15 residues long. CDR1 and CDR2 from the germline V gene are SGHRS and YFSETQ. The CDR3: CASSLAWGLPEPQYF. In DNA, the CDR3 is TGCGCCAGCAGCTTGGCCTGGGGACTACCAGAGCCCCAGTACTTC.

CDR3 DNA: TGCAGCGTTGAATCCGGACCGAGCTCCTACAATGAGCAGTACTTC. It specifies CSVESGPSSYNEQYF. The V and J genes are TRBV29-1 and TRBJ2-7; D gene ambiguous. CDR1 is SQVTM, CDR2 ANQGSEA, per germline. Trimming shortened V by 2 bases and J by 7 bases, and 21 bases separated the two germline ends. The CDR3 spans 15 residues.

In this sample, this clonotype turned up once. The chain combines TRBV19 with TRBJ1-4; D may be TRBD1 (6 bases). The germline V and J ends were trimmed by 2 bases and 9 bases, with 16 bases remaining between them. The CDR3 runs to 15 residues. From germline, CDR1 is LNHDA and CDR2 SQIVND (reference sequence). The CDR3 region has the DNA TGTGCCAGTAGTATACCAGACAGGCGCCCGCAAAAACTGTTTTTT. Encoded protein: CASSIPDRRPQKLFF. The full variable domain, rest sourced from reference TRBV19 and TRBJ1-4, is DGGITQSPKYLFRKEGQNVTLSCEQNLNHDAMYWYRQDPGQGLRLIYYSQIVNDFQKGDIAEGYSVSREKKESFPLTVTSAQKNPTAFYLCASSIPDRRPQKLFFGSGTQLSVL.

This clonotype was picked up a small number of times. Written as DNA, the CDR3 is TGCAGTGCGGGGCCGGGACTAGCGGCCGAGCAGTACTTC. The encoded protein is CSAGPGLAAEQYF. The rearrangement links TRBV20-1 to TRBJ2-5, with 11 nucleotides matching TRBD2. The J call is in doubt because the DNA end fits TRBJ2-7 better. In germline, CDR1 is DFQATT, CDR2 SNEGSKA (reference sequence). CDR3 length: 13 amino acids.

The chain joins TRBV20-1 to TRBJ1-1; D remains ambiguous. The V gene's germline CDR1 is DFQATT and CDR2 SNEGSKA (reference sequence). The CDR3 spans 15 residues. The V end lost 0 bases, the J end lost 2 bases, and 13 bases lay between the germline ends. CDR3 amino acids: CSARDPGRSNTEAFF. CDR3 in DNA: TGCAGTGCTAGAGATCCAGGCAGAAGTAACACTGAAGCTTTCTTT.

This clonotype was counted only a few times. The gene calls are TRBV5-6 and TRBJ2-7, with D perhaps being TRBD1 or TRBD2 (5 bases each). V lost 6 bases, J lost 0 bases, and 22 bases lay in between. The CDR3 has 17 amino acids. Germline CDR1 is SGHDT and CDR2 is YYEEEE. The CDR3 region has the DNA TGTGCCAGCAACTTTATTGGGGGATCCGACAGCTCCTACGAGCAGTACTTC. Its protein product is CASNFIGGSDSSYEQYF.

The CDR3 DNA reads TGCGCCAGCAGCCATAGCGCCGCTAGGGCCTACAATGAGCAGTACTTC. This codes for CASSHSAARAYNEQYF. This chain joins TRBV4-3 and TRBJ2-1, with TRBD2 as a possible D gene (5 bases). The J call may be faulty, since TRBJ2-7 better matches the DNA end. Germline values: CDR1 LGHNA, CDR2 YSLEER. There are 16 residues in the CDR3.

This chain connects TRBV5-1 to TRBJ1-1; maybe TRBD1 (5 bases). Deletions cut 0 bases from V and 0 bases from J, with 12 bases between. Germline V gene data show CDR1 as SGHRS and CDR2 as YFSETQ. The CDR3 spans 16 residues. CDR3 amino acids: CASSLGITGLNTEAFF. The CDR3 DNA follows: TGCGCCAGCAGCTTGGGCATTACAGGCCTGAACACTGAAGCTTTCTTT. Supplemented by reference TRBV5-1 and TRBJ1-1, the full variable domain reads KAGVTQTPRYLIKTRGQQVTLSCSPISGHRSVSWYQQTPGQGLQFLFEYFSETQRNKGNFPGRFSGRQFSNSRSEMNVSTLELGDSALYLCASSLGITGLNTEAFFGQGTRLTVV.

The V and J genes are TRBV28 and TRBJ2-7; 7 bases agree with TRBD1. Germline loops: CDR1 MDHEN, CDR2 SYDVKM. There are 15 residues in the CDR3. With 4 bases clipped from V and 5 bases from J, the junction kept 11 bases outside the gene matches. CDR3 amino acids: CASSSVTGVSHEQYF. Written as DNA, the CDR3 is TGTGCCAGCAGTTCGGTTACAGGGGTGTCCCACGAGCAGTACTTC.

J is TRBJ2-1 and V is TRBV19, with a tentative D call TRBD2 (6 bases). This CDR3 contains 18 residues. The V gene lost 3 bases and the J gene lost 0 bases, with 18 bases spanning the gap. The germline gives CDR1 LNHDA, CDR2 SQIVND (reference sequence). The DNA of the CDR3 is TGTGCCAGTAGTATGGCGAGAGTCGGAGGGAGCTCCTACAATGAGCAGTTCTTC. Translated, it gives CASSMARVGGSSYNEQFF.

The chain employs TRBV6-6 and TRBJ2-3; 7 bases are shared with TRBD2. J lost 13 bases, V lost 4 bases, and 8 bases had no gene match. Germline V CDR1 and CDR2: MNHNY, SVGAGI (reference sequence). This CDR3 region has 12 residues. CDR3 loop: CASSSGTTTKYF. In nucleotides, the CDR3 is TGTGCCAGCAGTTCCGGGACTACCACAAAGTATTTT.

This clonotype has only a few counts. The chain uses TRBV12-3 or TRBV12-4 and TRBJ1-2; 10 bases map to TRBD1. V lost 4 bases and J lost 2; bases outside the gene matches: 7. The CDR3 has 16 residues. CDR3: CASSSETGGPNYGYTF. Written as DNA, the CDR3 is TGTGCCAGCAGTTCGGAGACAGGGGGCCCCAACTATGGCTACACCTTC.

This clonotype was seen more than once but under ten times. V and J are TRBV12-3 or TRBV12-4 and TRBJ1-5, with D possibly TRBD1 on 5 matching bases. V was trimmed by 8 bases and J by 5 bases, leaving 13 bases between them. The CDR3 has 13 amino acids. The CDR3: CASGGDGDQPQHF. The CDR3 coding sequence is TGTGCCAGCGGGGGAGACGGAGATCAGCCCCAGCATTTT.

CDR3 coding DNA: TGTGCCAGCAAATTCACCGGGACAGGACAAGAGACCCAGTACTTC. Translation: CASKFTGTGQETQYF. The chain carries TRBV12-3 or TRBV12-4 and TRBJ2-5, with 8 bases matching TRBD1. Trimming cost V 7 bases and J 2 bases; bases outside gene matches: 9. The CDR3 consists of 15 residues.

The chain recombines TRBV19 with TRBJ2-7; tentatively, D is TRBD1 (6 bases). The germline V gene encodes CDR1 LNHDA and CDR2 SQIVND (reference sequence). Trimming took off 6 bases at V and 5 bases at J, with 17 bases between the two ends. CDR3 length equals 14 residues. The chain's CDR3 is CASSERGTFDEQYF. The CDR3 DNA follows: TGTGCCAGTAGCGAGAGAGGGACATTCGACGAGCAGTACTTC.

The chain uses TRBV3-1 and TRBJ2-3; 10 positions match TRBD2. Trimming took 3 bases from V and 4 from J; bases not matched to a gene: 4. CDR1 and CDR2 (germline): LGHDT, YNNKEL (reference sequence). This CDR3 spans 15 amino acids. The CDR3, as DNA: TGTGCCAGCAGCCACGGGACTAGCGCTCCAGATACGCAGTATTTT. Encoded protein: CASSHGTSAPDTQYF.

The J gene is TRBJ2-7, the V gene TRBV27, with TRBD2 identical over 12 bases. V dropped 7 bases and J dropped 0; count of bases not matched to a gene: 4. CDR3 length: 15 residues. Germline CDR1 MNHEY, CDR2 SMNVEV (reference sequence). In DNA, the CDR3 is TGTGCCAGCAATCCTAGCGGGAGGGTCTCCTACGAGCAGTACTTC. This sequence encodes CASNPSGRVSYEQYF.